The rows below give T cell receptor beta chains drawn from one sample of a study of T cell repertoires in cytomegalovirus infection. MiXCR, run by TCRdb on the reads, gives a single entry per CDR3 protein. This sample yields 150,000 to 200,000 distinct CDR3 sequences, of which roughly 27% are seen a single time; 30% to 35% belongs to the top ten. Sequenced input: PBMCs. All receptors derive from a human donor in good health (CMV status not recorded). Some clones in this sample may be carry-over from other donors' samples. Both conserved end residues are part of each CDR3. D genes are given only for firm matches. The listing skips clone size in some rows; elsewhere it reads once, few, many or a size class.

>.|TRBV10-3|TRBD1|TRBJ1-6
TGTGCCATCAGTGAGTCGAGGGACAGCGGGCGATCACCCCTCCACTTT
CAISESRDSGRSPLHF
>many|TRBV7-6|TRBD1|TRBJ1-1
TGTGCCAGCAGCTTATGGGACAGGGACACTGAAGCTTTCTTT
CASSLWDRDTEAFF
>.|TRBV11-2|.|TRBJ2-2
TGTGCCAGCAGCCTAGACAGGCTCTCGAACACCGGGGAGCTGTTTTTT
CASSLDRLSNTGELFF
>.|TRBV7-2|.|TRBJ2-1
TGTGCCAGCAGCTTAGAGGGGAGCGGCGGGGTGGAGCAGTTCTTC
CASSLEGSGGVEQFF
>.|TRBV7-2|.|TRBJ1-1
TGTGTCAGCAGCGGCGGGATTCCCGGCGCTGAAGCTTTCTTT
CVSSGGIPGAEAFF
>.|TRBV7-2|.|TRBJ1-1
TGTGCCAGCAGCCGCCCCGGGGGGGGTGAAGCTTTCTTT
CASSRPGGGEAFF
>.|TRBV19|TRBD1|TRBJ1-5
TGTGCCACCCAGACAGGGCATAGCAATCAGCCCCAGCATTTT
CATQTGHSNQPQHF
>few|TRBV28|.|TRBJ2-5
TGTGCCAGCAGTACCCGGCGAGGGGGAGAGACCCAGTACTTC
CASSTRRGGETQYF
>many|TRBV7-2|.|TRBJ1-1
TGTGCCAGCAGCACGGACGCGAACACTGAAGCTTTCTTT
CASSTDANTEAFF
>.|TRBV12-3/TRBV12-4|.|TRBJ2-1
TGTGCCAGCAGCCGTAAAAGCTCCTACAATGAGCAGTTCTTC
CASSRKSSYNEQFF
>.|TRBV9|TRBD1|TRBJ1-6
TGTGCCAGCAGCGTAAGACAGGGGAATTCACCCCTCCACTTT
CASSVRQGNSPLHF
>.|TRBV6-8|.|TRBJ2-2
TGTGGCACGGGGGACACCGGGGAGCTGTTTTTT
CGTGDTGELFF
>.|TRBV4-3|.|TRBJ1-1
TGCGCCAGCACCTCGGGAATACTGATGAACACTGAAGCTTTCTTT
CASTSGILMNTEAFF
>few|TRBV20-1|.|TRBJ1-1
TGCAGTGCTAGGGGGGCGGTAGGAGGTGAAGCTTTCTTT
CSARGAVGGEAFF
>many|TRBV7-2|.|TRBJ2-3
TGTGCCAGCAGCTTAGGGGCCAGCAACCCGCAGTATTTT
CASSLGASNPQYF
>.|TRBV12-5|.|TRBJ2-7
TGTGCTAGTGGTTTGGTCTCATACGAGCAGTACTTC
CASGLVSYEQYF
>.|TRBV7-2|.|TRBJ2-5
TGTGCCAGCAGCTTAGATTTGGAGGCAGCTCAAGAGACCCAGTACTTC
CASSLDLEAAQETQYF